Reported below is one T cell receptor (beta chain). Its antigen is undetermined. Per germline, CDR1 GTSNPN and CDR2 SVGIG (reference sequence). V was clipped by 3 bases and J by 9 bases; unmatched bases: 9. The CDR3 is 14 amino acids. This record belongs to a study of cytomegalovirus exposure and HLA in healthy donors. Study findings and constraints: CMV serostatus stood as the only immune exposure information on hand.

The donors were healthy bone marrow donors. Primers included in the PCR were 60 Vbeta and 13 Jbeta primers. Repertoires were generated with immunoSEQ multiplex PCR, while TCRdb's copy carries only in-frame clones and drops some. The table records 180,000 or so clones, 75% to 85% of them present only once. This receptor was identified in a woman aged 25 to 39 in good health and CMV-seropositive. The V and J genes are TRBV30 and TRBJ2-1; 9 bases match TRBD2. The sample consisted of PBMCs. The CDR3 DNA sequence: TGTGCCTGGAGAAGATGGCGGGGGGGCGGTGAGCAGTTCTTC. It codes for CAWRRWRGGGEQFF.